The 21 T cell receptor beta chains below all came from one sample that was sequenced in a study of blood T cell repertoires in COVID-19. This table comes from immunoSEQ multiplex PCR, and its TCRdb copy is limited to in-frame clones, with some not included. This sample carries approximately 130,000 clones, about four fifths of them seen once, and the ten largest clones take over 15%. Sequencing was carried out using PBMCs or T cells enriched from blood (not recorded which). Source of these receptors: a man under 40 who had recovered from COVID-19.

CDR3 sequence: CASSEAMGPAYEQYV. The DNA for the CDR3 is TGTGCCAGCAGTGAAGCTATGGGCCCGGCCTACGAGCAGTACGTC. The rearrangement uses TRBV2 and TRBJ2-7; D is uncertain. Germline values: CDR1 SNHLY, CDR2 FYNNEI. CDR3 length equals 15 residues. V gave up 0 bases and J gave up 2 bases, with 11 bases separating them.

This clone was detected a few times. The chain links TRBV29-1 to TRBJ2-5; D gene unclear. Germline assignment: CDR1 SQVTM and CDR2 ANQGSEA. The V and J ends lost 1 base and 2 bases respectively, with 5 bases between them. The CDR3 has 12 residues. The DNA for the CDR3 is TGCAGCGTTGAAGTCCGGCAAGAGACCCAGTACTTC. Its protein product is CSVEVRQETQYF.

The CDR3 DNA follows: TGTGCCAGCAGCTCCGGGCCGAGGGAAACAGATACGCAGTATTTT. It encodes CASSSGPRETDTQYF. This sequence joins TRBV5-6 and TRBJ2-3; weak D call: TRBD2 (5 bases). The V gene lost 3 bases and the J gene lost 3 bases, with 14 bases spanning the gap. This CDR3 is 15 amino acids long. Germline V lookup: CDR1 SGHDT, CDR2 YYEEEE. Variable domain in full (rest from reference TRBV5-6 and TRBJ2-3): DAGVTQSPTHLIKTRGQQVTLRCSPKSGHDTVSWYQQALGQGPQFIFQYYEEEERQRGNFPDRFSGHQFPNYSSELNVNALLLGDSALYLCASSSGPRETDTQYFGPGTRLTVL.

The DNA for the CDR3 is TGTGCCAGCAGCCTACAGGGGGCCACCTATGGCTACACCTTC. As protein: CASSLQGATYGYTF. This chain links TRBV5-4 with TRBJ1-2; 9 positions match TRBD1. This CDR3 region has 14 residues. Germline-derived CDR1 and CDR2 are SGHNT and YYREEE (reference sequence). The V segment lost 4 bases and the J segment 4 bases; nucleotides outside the gene matches: 5. The whole variable domain, filled in from reference TRBV5-4 and TRBJ1-2, reads ETGVTQSPTHLIKTRGQQVTLRCSSQSGHNTVSWYQQALGQGPQFIFQYYREEENGRGNFPPRFSGLQFPNYSSELNVNALELDDSALYLCASSLQGATYGYTFGSGTRLTVV.

The rearrangement joins TRBV2 to TRBJ1-5, with a tentative D call TRBD1 (6 bases). V shed 6 bases and J shed 5 bases, with 11 bases lying between them. CDR1 is SNHLY and CDR2 is FYNNEI in the germline V gene. This CDR3 is built from 13 residues. The CDR3 DNA follows: TGTGCCAGCAGCCGGGACACGGATCAGCCCCAGCATTTT. Protein product: CASSRDTDQPQHF.

The chain employs TRBV27 and TRBJ2-2; possibly TRBD1 for D (6 bases). Germline CDR1 is MNHEY and CDR2 is SMNVEV (reference sequence). V lost 6 bases and J 1 base, leaving 9 bases between the germline ends. The CDR3 length is 14 residues. Here the CDR3 DNA reads TGTGCCAGCAGCTGGGGGCAGAACACCGGGGAGCTGTTTTTT. Amino acid sequence: CASSWGQNTGELFF.

A remark on this clone: The junction does not match germline at one end; this may be a read error. The chain recombines TRBV5-4 with TRBJ1-1, with 9 bases identical to TRBD1. Per germline, CDR1 SGHNT and CDR2 YYREEE (reference sequence). This CDR3 comprises 12 residues. The CDR3 spells CASSLVDRGLIF. CDR3 in DNA: TGTGCCAGCAGCTTGGTGGACAGGGGCTTGATTTTT.

Turning to this clone: Other DNA sequences in this sample translate to the same CDR3. CDR3 residues: CASSVGTSGSNEQFF. DNA for the CDR3: TGTGCCAGCAGCGTAGGGACTAGCGGGAGCAATGAGCAGTTCTTC. The chain is built from TRBV9 and TRBJ2-1; 13 positions agree with TRBD2. After removal of 0 bases from V and 6 bases from J, the junction contained 0 bases not matched to a gene. The CDR3 loop spans 15 amino acids. The germline gives CDR1 SGDLS, CDR2 YYNGEE.

The chain carries TRBV7-9 and TRBJ1-2; 7 bases fit TRBD1. J lost 6 bases, V lost 5 bases, and 9 bases had no gene match. The CDR3 loop spans 14 amino acids. Per germline, CDR1 SEHNR and CDR2 FQNEAQ (reference sequence). This chain's CDR3 is CASSRGTEGDGYTF. The CDR3 coding sequence is TGTGCCAGCAGCCGCGGGACAGAAGGGGATGGCTACACCTTC.

V gene TRBV5-6 combines with J gene TRBJ1-4; 8 nucleotides match TRBD1. Unmatched junction bases numbered 6, after V lost 3 bases and J lost 8 bases. There are 14 residues in the CDR3. CDR1 and CDR2 (germline): SGHDT, YYEEEE. CDR3 protein: CASSYWTGIEKLFF. In DNA form, the CDR3 reads TGTGCCAGCAGCTACTGGACAGGGATCGAAAAACTGTTTTTT.

The V and J genes are TRBV6-5 and TRBJ1-4, with TRBD1 matching 9 bases. The CDR3 contains 14 residues. V was pared by 0 bases and J by 7 bases, with 0 bases of the junction left unmatched. CDR1 and CDR2 (germline): MNHEY, SVGAGI. The CDR3 is CASSYSGQGEKLFF. Written as DNA, the CDR3 is TGTGCCAGCAGTTACTCGGGACAGGGTGAAAAACTGTTTTTT.

This clone appeared a few times. The chain uses TRBV6-4 and TRBJ2-2; D unresolved. Per germline, CDR1 MRHNA and CDR2 SNTAGT. This CDR3 is 14 amino acids long. V was pared by 8 bases and J by 7 bases, with 17 bases between. The CDR3 spells CASANTNRLGELFF. CDR3 sequence (DNA): TGTGCCAGCGCAAATACTAATCGACTCGGGGAGCTGTTTTTT.

The chain carries TRBV3-1 (or the pseudogene TRBV3-2) and TRBJ1-1, with D unclear. CDR1 and CDR2 (germline): LGHDT, YNNKEL (reference sequence). V gave up 1 base and J gave up 3 bases, with 21 bases separating them. CDR3 size: 18 residues. The CDR3 region has the DNA TGTGCCAGCAGCCAAGCGAAGGCGAAGGGAGTAGCGTACACTGAAGCTTTCTTT. It specifies CASSQAKAKGVAYTEAFF.

This clone was detected a few times. CDR3 DNA sequence: TGTGCCAGCAGCTCACTAAAAAGTGGGAGTATGTTTTCCGGGGAGCTGTTTTTT. This gives the protein CASSSLKSGSMFSGELFF. The rearrangement links TRBV7-6 to TRBJ2-2, with D possibly matching TRBD2 (5 bases). V lost 4 bases, J lost 6 bases, and 24 bases lay in between. The germline gives CDR1 SGHVS, CDR2 FNYEAQ. The CDR3 loop spans 18 amino acids.

The chain combines TRBV19 with TRBJ1-5, with TRBD1 matching 10 bases. With V trimmed by 3 bases and J by 4 bases, 3 bases remained unmatched. The CDR3 consists of 15 residues. Germline-derived CDR1 and CDR2 are LNHDA and SQIVND (reference sequence). CDR3 residues: CASSIGGQGNQPQHF. The CDR3 bases are TGTGCCAGTAGTATCGGGGGACAGGGGAATCAGCCCCAGCATTTT.

This chain links TRBV2 with TRBJ2-5; no clear D gene. The germline V gene encodes CDR1 SNHLY and CDR2 FYNNEI. The CDR3 has 11 residues. The V end lost 5 bases, the J end lost 3 bases, and 4 bases lay between the germline ends. Written as DNA, the CDR3 is TGTGCCAGCAGTTATGAAGAGACCCAGTACTTC. Protein product: CASSYEETQYF.

This clone came up a few times. The gene calls are TRBV2 and TRBJ1-6; TRBD1 aligns across 9 bases. The CDR3 has 15 residues. The J segment lost 5 bases and the V segment lost 5 bases, leaving 4 bases of the junction unmatched. CDR1 and CDR2 from the germline V gene are SNHLY and FYNNEI. The CDR3 DNA sequence: TGTGCCAGCAGTCGGGACAGGGCCAATAATTCACCCCTCCACTTT. Its protein is CASSRDRANNSPLHF.

This rearrangement joins TRBV30 to TRBJ2-1, with 12 bases matching TRBD2. J was trimmed by 0 bases and V by 3 bases; bases with no gene match: 3. The CDR3 sequence is 16 residues long. CDR1 and CDR2 (germline): GTSNPN, SVGIG (reference sequence). The chain's CDR3 is CAWSGLAGSSYNEQFF. For the CDR3, the DNA is TGTGCCTGGAGCGGACTAGCGGGGAGCTCCTACAATGAGCAGTTCTTC.

V is TRBV2 and J is TRBJ2-1; perhaps TRBD2 as D (6 bases). Trimming took off 10 bases at V and 4 bases at J, with 17 bases between the two ends. The length of the CDR3 is 14 residues. Germline CDR1 is SNHLY and CDR2 is FYNNEI. CDR3 sequence (DNA): TGTGCCAAGCAAGCCCAGGGACTGTACAATGAGCAGTTCTTC. This codes for CAKQAQGLYNEQFF.

V usage is TRBV9 and J usage is TRBJ2-1; TRBD2 matches at 13 bases. The CDR3 sequence is 16 residues long. J was trimmed by 7 bases and V by 4 bases; bases with no gene match: 8. The germline V gene has CDR1 SGDLS and CDR2 YYNGEE. The CDR3 region is CASSPGTSGIENEQFF. The CDR3 DNA reads as TGTGCCAGCAGCCCTGGGACTAGCGGGATAGAGAATGAGCAGTTCTTC.

This rearrangement joins TRBV27 to TRBJ2-1, with TRBD2 matching 11 bases. The CDR3 contains 16 residues. J lost 3 bases, V lost 4 bases, and 5 bases had no gene match. Per germline, CDR1 MNHEY and CDR2 SMNVEV (reference sequence). This CDR3 reads CASSSRLAGGYNEQFF. DNA for the CDR3: TGTGCCAGCAGTTCCCGCCTAGCGGGGGGCTACAATGAGCAGTTCTTC.